This TCR beta chain stems from a study of blood T cell repertoires in COVID-19. Study as a whole: The origin of the acute and convalescent COVID-19 samples was the United States, Italy and Spain. From T cells, B-cell-depleted T cells, or PBMCs came the material, which was cDNA or gDNA.

In the original workflow: Researchers report that nucleated cell counts were estimated from reference gene primer amplification. The assay was immunoSEQ multiplex PCR, and TCRdb's table has in-frame clones only and misses some. For V, J and clone size, that table is used; D and trimming come from the DNA. The table shows under 400,000 clones, with 87% occurring only once. The CDR3 has 18 residues. The trim removed 5 bases at V and 5 bases at J, leaving 11 bases unmatched. Germline CDR1 and CDR2: SGHTA and FQGNSA. The chain combines TRBV7-2 with TRBJ2-1, with 14 positions matching TRBD2. Sample: peripheral blood. The clonotype comes from a young woman with COVID-19, enrolled during active disease. The CDR3: CASSPRLAGGITNNEQFF. As DNA, the CDR3 is TGTGCCAGCAGCCCCCGACTAGCGGGAGGGATAACTAACAATGAGCAGTTCTTC.